The sequence of this T cell receptor (beta chain) was determined in a study of OX40 agonist ivuxolimab in advanced cancers. Study overall: Cancers in dose escalation were hepatocellular, melanoma, renal cell and head and neck.

Repertoires were generated with immunoSEQ multiplex PCR, while TCRdb's copy carries only in-frame clones and drops some. The table shows around 45,000 clones, with 70% to 80% occurring only once. Findings and limits, study-wide: Expanded peripheral T cell antigen specificity was not determined.

Trimming cost V 10 bases and J 4 bases; bases outside gene matches: 11. This CDR3 is built from 15 residues. Germline CDR1 MNHNS, CDR2 SASEGT. This clone turned up a few times. Its antigen remains unidentified. The specimen was CD4+ or CD8+ T cells sorted from blood, collected in a trial of the OX40 agonist ivuxolimab. The chain carries TRBV6-1 and TRBJ2-7; 12 bases agree with TRBD1. The source of this sequence is an adult with an advanced solid tumor such as melanoma, head and neck, liver or kidney cancer. CDR3: CANTGTGGRRYEQYF. The DNA of the CDR3 is TGTGCCAACACCGGGACAGGGGGCAGGAGATACGAGCAGTACTTC.